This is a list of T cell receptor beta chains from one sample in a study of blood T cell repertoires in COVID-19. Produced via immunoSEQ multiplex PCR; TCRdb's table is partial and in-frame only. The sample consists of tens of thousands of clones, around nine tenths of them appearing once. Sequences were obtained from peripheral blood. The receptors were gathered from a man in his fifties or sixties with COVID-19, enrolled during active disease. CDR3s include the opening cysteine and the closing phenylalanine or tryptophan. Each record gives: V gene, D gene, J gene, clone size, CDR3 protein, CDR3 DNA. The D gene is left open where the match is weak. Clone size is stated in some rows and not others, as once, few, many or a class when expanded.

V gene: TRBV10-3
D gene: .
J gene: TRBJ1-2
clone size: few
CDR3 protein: CAISEWAGRSNYGYTF
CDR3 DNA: TGTGCCATCAGTGAGTGGGCAGGGAGGAGTAACTATGGCTACACCTTC

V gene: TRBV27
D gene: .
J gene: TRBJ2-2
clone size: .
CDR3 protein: CASSFRNRPGELFF
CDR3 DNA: TGTGCCAGCAGTTTTAGGAACAGGCCCGGGGAGCTGTTTTTT

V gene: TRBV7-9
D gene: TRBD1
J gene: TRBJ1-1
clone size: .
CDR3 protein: CASSYRDRGPEAFF
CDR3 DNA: TGTGCCAGCAGCTACCGGGACAGGGGACCTGAAGCTTTCTTT

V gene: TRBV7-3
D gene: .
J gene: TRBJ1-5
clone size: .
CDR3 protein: CATSPRGNNQPQHF
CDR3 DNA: TGTGCCACCTCGCCCCGGGGTAACAATCAGCCCCAGCATTTT

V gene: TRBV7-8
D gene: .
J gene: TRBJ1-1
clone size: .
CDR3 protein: CASSLAGLTNTEAFF
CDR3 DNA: TGTGCCAGCAGCTTAGCGGGACTGACTAACACTGAAGCTTTCTTT

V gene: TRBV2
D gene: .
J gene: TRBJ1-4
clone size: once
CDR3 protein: CASRVTENEKLFF
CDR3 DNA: TGTGCCAGCAGGGTTACAGAAAATGAAAAACTGTTTTTT

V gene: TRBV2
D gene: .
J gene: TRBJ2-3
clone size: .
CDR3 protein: CARVGVDTQYF
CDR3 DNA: TGTGCCAGGGTCGGGGTAGATACGCAGTATTTT

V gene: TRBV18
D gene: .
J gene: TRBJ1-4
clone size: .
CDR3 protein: CASSPNRELWFF
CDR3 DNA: TGTGCCAGCTCACCTAACAGGGAGTTATGGTTTTTT

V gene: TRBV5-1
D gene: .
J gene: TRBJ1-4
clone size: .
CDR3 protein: CASSLRQGTNEKLFF
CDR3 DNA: TGCGCCAGCAGCTTGAGGCAGGGAACTAATGAAAAACTGTTTTTT

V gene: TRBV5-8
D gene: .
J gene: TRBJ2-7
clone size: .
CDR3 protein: CASSLGPPGSYEQYF
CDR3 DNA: TGTGCCAGCAGCTTGGGACCACCGGGCTCCTACGAGCAGTACTTC

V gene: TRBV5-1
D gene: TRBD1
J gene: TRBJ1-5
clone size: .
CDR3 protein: CASSLEGGSQPQHF
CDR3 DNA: TGCGCCAGCAGCTTGGAAGGGGGCAGTCAGCCCCAGCATTTT

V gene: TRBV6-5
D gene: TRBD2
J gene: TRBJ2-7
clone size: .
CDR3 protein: CASSPTWLAGAEQYF
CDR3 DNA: TGTGCCAGCAGTCCTACCTGGCTAGCGGGAGCCGAGCAGTACTTC

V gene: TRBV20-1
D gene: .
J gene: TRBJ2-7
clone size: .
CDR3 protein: CSAIRQAEQYF
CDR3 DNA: TGCAGTGCTATCAGACAGGCCGAGCAGTACTTC

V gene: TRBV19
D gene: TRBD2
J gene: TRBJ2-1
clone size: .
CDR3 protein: CASRIAGSSYNEQFF
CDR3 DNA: TGTGCCAGTAGAATAGCGGGGAGCTCCTACAATGAGCAGTTCTTC

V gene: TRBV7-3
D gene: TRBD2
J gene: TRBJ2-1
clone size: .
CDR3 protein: CASSLGAGGPNEQFF
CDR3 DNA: TGTGCCAGCAGCTTAGGGGCGGGAGGGCCTAATGAGCAGTTCTTC

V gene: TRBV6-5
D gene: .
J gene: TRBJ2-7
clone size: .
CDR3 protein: CASSPRPARPYEQYF
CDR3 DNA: TGTGCCAGCAGTCCCCGGCCTGCCAGGCCTTACGAGCAGTACTTC

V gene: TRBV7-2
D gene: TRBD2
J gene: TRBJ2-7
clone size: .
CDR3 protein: CASSSTLAGPPYEQYF
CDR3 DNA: TGTGCCAGCAGCTCGACCCTAGCGGGGCCTCCCTACGAGCAGTACTTC

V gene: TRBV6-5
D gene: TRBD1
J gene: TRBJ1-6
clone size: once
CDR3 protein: CASSYSGTDYSPLHF
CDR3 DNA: TGTGCCAGCAGTTACTCGGGGACAGATTATTCACCCCTCCACTTT

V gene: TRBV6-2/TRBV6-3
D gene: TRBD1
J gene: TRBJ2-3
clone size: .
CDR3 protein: CASSYYDRVTDTQYF
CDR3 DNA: TGTGCCAGCAGTTATTATGACAGGGTAACAGATACGCAGTATTTT

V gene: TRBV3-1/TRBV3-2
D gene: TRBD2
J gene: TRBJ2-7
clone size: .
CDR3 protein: CASSQEGTGGSYEQYF
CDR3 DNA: TGTGCCAGCAGCCAAGAGGGAACGGGGGGCTCCTACGAGCAGTACTTC

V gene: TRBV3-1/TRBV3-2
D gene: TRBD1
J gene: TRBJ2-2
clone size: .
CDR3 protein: CASSPTGSTGELFF
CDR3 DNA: TGTGCCAGCAGCCCGACAGGGTCGACCGGGGAGCTGTTTTTT

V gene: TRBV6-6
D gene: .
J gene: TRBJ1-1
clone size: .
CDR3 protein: CASSSQGGTEAFF
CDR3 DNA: TGTGCCAGCAGTTCACAGGGCGGCACTGAAGCTTTCTTT

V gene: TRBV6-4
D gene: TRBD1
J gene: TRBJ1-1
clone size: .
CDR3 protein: CASSMTGVNTEAFF
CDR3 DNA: TGTGCCAGCAGCATGACAGGGGTGAACACTGAAGCTTTCTTT

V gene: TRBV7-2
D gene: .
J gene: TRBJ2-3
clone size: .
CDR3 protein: CASSLDVAGLRRDTQYF
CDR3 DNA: TGTGCCAGCAGCTTAGATGTGGCGGGCCTGCGCCGAGATACGCAGTATTTT

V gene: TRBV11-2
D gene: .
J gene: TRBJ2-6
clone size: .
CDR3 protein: CASSSAWESSGANVLTF
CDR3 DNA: TGTGCCAGCAGCTCCGCGTGGGAGAGCTCTGGGGCCAACGTCCTGACTTTC

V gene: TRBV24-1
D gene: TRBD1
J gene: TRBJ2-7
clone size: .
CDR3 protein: CATNPGQGFSSYEQYF
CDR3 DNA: TGTGCCACCAATCCGGGACAGGGGTTTAGCTCCTACGAGCAGTACTTC

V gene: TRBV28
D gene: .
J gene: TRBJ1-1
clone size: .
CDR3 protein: CASSSFVSGNTEAFF
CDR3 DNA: TGTGCCAGCAGTTCCTTCGTGTCGGGGAACACTGAAGCTTTCTTT

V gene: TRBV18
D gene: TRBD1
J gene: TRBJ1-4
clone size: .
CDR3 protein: CASLADTGGREKLFF
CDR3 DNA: TGTGCCAGCTTAGCGGACACAGGGGGCCGGGAAAAACTGTTTTTT

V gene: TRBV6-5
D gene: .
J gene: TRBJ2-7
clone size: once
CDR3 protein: CASRSVGRDYEQYF
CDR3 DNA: TGTGCCAGCAGGTCGGTGGGCAGAGATTACGAGCAGTACTTC

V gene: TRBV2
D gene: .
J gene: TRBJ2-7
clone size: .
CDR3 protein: CASTEDSGAYEQYF
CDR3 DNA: TGTGCCAGCACCGAGGACAGCGGGGCCTACGAGCAGTACTTC

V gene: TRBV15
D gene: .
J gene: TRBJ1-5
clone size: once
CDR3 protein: CATSRDRESNQPQHF
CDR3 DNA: TGTGCCACCAGCAGAGATCGCGAGAGCAATCAGCCCCAGCATTTT

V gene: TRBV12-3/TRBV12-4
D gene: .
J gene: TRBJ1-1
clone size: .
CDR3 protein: CASSLVGATEAFF
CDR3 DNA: TGTGCCAGCAGCCTTGTAGGGGCGACTGAAGCTTTCTTT

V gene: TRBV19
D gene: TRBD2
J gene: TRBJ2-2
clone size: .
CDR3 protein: CASPRREPTGELFF
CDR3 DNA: TGTGCCAGCCCGCGGCGGGAGCCCACCGGGGAGCTGTTTTTT

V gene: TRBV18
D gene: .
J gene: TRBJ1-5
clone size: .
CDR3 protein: CASSPRAISNQPQHF
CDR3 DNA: TGTGCCAGCTCACCACGGGCCATTAGCAATCAGCCCCAGCATTTT

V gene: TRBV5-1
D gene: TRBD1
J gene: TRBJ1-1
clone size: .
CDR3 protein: CASSATGTVNTEAFF
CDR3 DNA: TGCGCCAGCAGCGCAACCGGGACAGTGAACACTGAAGCTTTCTTT

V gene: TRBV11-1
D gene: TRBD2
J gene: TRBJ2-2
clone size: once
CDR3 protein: CASSLPSGRVTGELFF
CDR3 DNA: TGTGCCAGCAGCTTACCCAGCGGGAGAGTCACCGGGGAGCTGTTTTTT

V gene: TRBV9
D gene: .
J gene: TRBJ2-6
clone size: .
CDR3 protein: CASTGNHPSGANVLTF
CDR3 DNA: TGTGCCAGTACAGGGAATCATCCCTCTGGGGCCAACGTCCTGACTTTC

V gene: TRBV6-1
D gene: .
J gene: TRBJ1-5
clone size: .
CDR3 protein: CASSEALRQGNQPQHF
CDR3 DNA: TGTGCCAGCAGTGAAGCGCTTCGACAGGGCAATCAGCCCCAGCATTTT

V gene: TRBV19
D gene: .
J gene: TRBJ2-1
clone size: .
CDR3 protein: CASSIDPDNEQFF
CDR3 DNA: TGTGCCAGTAGTATAGATCCGGACAATGAGCAGTTCTTC

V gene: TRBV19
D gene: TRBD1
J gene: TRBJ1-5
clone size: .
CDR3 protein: CASSFGGQGPNQPQHF
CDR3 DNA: TGTGCCAGTAGTTTCGGGGGACAGGGCCCAAATCAGCCCCAGCATTTT

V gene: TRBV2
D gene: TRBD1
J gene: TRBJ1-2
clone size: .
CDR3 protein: CASSDELTGVNYGYTF
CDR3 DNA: TGTGCCAGCAGTGACGAATTGACAGGGGTAAACTATGGCTACACCTTC

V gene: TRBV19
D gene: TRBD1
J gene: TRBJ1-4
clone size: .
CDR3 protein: CASKGQTGANPATNEKLFF
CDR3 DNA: TGTGCCAGTAAGGGGCAAACAGGGGCCAACCCGGCAACTAATGAAAAACTGTTTTTT

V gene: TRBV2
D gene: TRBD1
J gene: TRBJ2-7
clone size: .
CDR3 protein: CASSATGEQYF
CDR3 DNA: TGTGCCAGCAGTGCGACAGGGGAACAGTACTTC

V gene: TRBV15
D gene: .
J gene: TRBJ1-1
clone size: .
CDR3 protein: CATSSDKGRKVNTEAFF
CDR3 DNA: TGTGCCACCAGCAGCGATAAGGGGCGTAAGGTGAACACTGAAGCTTTCTTT

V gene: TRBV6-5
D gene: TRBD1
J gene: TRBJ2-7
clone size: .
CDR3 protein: CASRGDRIYEQYF
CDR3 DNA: TGTGCCAGCAGGGGGGACAGGATATACGAGCAGTACTTC

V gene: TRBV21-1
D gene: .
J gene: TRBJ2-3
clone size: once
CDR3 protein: CASSKEEPSGRGDTQYF
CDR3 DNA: TGTGCCAGCAGCAAAGAGGAGCCTAGCGGGAGAGGCGATACGCAGTATTTT

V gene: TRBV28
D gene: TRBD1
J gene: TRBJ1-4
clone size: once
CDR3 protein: CASSLSQGREKLFF
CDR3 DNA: TGTGCCAGCAGTTTATCACAGGGGCGGGAAAAACTGTTTTTT

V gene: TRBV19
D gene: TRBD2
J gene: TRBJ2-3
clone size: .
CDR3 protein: CASRLSSGSSDTQYF
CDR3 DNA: TGTGCCAGTAGGCTCTCTAGCGGGAGTTCAGATACGCAGTATTTT

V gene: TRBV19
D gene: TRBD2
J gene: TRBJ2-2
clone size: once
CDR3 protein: CASSLGLAGLSGELFF
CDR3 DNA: TGTGCCAGTAGTCTTGGACTAGCGGGGCTGTCAGGGGAGCTGTTTTTT

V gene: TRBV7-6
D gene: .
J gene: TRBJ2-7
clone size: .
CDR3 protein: CASSLLGDEQYF
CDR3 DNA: TGTGCCAGCAGCTTGCTCGGGGACGAGCAGTACTTC

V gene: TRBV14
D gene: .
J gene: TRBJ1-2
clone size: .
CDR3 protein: CASSGAGVNYGYTF
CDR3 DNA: TGTGCCAGCAGCGGTGCAGGGGTTAACTATGGCTACACCTTC

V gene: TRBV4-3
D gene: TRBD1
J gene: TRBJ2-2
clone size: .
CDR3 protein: CASSRDRGEVGELFF
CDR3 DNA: TGCGCCAGCAGCCGGGACAGGGGGGAGGTCGGGGAGCTGTTTTTT

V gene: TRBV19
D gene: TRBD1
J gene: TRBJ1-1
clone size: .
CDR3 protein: CASSRDRVSNTEAFF
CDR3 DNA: TGTGCCAGTAGCCGGGACAGGGTGTCGAACACTGAAGCTTTCTTT

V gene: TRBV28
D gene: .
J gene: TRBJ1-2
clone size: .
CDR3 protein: CASSLFRSPAVDGYTF
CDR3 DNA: TGTGCCAGCAGTTTATTCCGTTCCCCGGCGGTAGATGGCTACACCTTC

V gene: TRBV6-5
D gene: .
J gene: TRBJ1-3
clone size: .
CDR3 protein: CAAGEGGNTIYF
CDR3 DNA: TGTGCGGCAGGGGAGGGTGGAAACACCATATATTTT